This T cell receptor (beta chain) stems from a study of CD8+CD57+ T cells in acquired aplastic anemia. Study context: Sorted CD4+ and CD8+ cells gave an average of approximately 3 ug of DNA.

Of note for this clonotype: Its matching antigen is unknown.

Study observations and caveats: Comparison of patients with controls identified around 28 shared CD8+ CDR3 sequences.

The ends were cut back, 10 bases at V and 0 bases at J, with 13 bases in the middle. The CDR3 extends over 15 amino acids. CDR1 and CDR2 (germline): LNHDA, SQIVND (reference sequence). CDR3 and TCR beta VDJ profiling relied on genomic DNA as the template. TCRdb re-derived calls from the reads in MiXCR, one entry per CDR3 protein. The sample contains some 120,000 distinct CDR3 sequences, around 50% of which appear only once. Sequenced sample: sorted CD4+, CD8+, or CD8+CD57+ T cells (not recorded which) from PBMCs. The TCR comes from a human donor in good health, serving as a control. The chain is built from TRBV19 and TRBJ1-6; D uncertain. CDR3 loop: CATIVQNSYNSPLHF. The CDR3 DNA reads as TGTGCCACTATTGTCCAAAACTCCTATAATTCACCCCTCCACTTT.